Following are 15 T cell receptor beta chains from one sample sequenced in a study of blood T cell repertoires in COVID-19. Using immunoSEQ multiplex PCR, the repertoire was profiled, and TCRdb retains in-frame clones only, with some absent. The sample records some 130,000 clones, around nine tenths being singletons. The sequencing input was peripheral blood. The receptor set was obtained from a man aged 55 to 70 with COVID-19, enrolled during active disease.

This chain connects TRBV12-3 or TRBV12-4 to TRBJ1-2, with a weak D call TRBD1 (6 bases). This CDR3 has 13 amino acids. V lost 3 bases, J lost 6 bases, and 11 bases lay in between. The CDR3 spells CASSLDREDGYTF. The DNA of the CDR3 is TGTGCCAGCAGTTTGGACAGAGAAGATGGCTACACCTTC.

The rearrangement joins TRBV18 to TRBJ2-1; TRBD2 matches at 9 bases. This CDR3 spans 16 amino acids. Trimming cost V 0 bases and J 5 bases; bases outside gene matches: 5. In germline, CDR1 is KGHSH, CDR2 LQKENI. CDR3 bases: TGTGCCAGCTCACCACCCGGGACTAGCAGCCACAATGAGCAGTTCTTC. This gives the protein CASSPPGTSSHNEQFF.

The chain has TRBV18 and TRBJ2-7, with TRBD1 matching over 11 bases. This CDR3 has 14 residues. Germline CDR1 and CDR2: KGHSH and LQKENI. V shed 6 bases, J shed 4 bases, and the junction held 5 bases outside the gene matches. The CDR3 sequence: CASSQDRGQYEQYF. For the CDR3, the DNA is TGTGCCAGCTCCCAGGACAGGGGGCAGTACGAGCAGTACTTC.

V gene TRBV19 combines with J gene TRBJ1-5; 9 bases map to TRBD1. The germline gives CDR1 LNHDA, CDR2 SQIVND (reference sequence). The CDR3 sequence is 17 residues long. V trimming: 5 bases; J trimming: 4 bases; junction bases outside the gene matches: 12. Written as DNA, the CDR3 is TGTGCCAGTAGTTATGGGACAGGGAATCTGGGGAATCAGCCCCAGCATTTT. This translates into CASSYGTGNLGNQPQHF.

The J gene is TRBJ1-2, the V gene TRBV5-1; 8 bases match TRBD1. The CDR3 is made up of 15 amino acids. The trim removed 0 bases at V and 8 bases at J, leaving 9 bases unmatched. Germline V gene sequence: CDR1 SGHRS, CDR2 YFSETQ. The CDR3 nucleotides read TGCGCCAGCAGCTTGGCCGCGACAGGGGCGGAAGGCTACACCTTC. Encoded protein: CASSLAATGAEGYTF.

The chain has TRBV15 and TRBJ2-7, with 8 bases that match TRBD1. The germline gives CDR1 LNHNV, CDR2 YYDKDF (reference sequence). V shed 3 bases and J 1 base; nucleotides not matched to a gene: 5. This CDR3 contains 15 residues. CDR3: CATSSRQGLSYEQYF. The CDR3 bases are TGTGCCACCAGCAGTAGACAGGGGCTTTCCTACGAGCAGTACTTC.

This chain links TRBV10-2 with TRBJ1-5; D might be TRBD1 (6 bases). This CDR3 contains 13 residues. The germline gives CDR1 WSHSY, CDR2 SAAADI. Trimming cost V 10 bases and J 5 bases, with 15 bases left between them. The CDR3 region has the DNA TGCGCCATCGCGGGGGCTAGGGATCAGCCCCAGCATTTT. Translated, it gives CAIAGARDQPQHF.

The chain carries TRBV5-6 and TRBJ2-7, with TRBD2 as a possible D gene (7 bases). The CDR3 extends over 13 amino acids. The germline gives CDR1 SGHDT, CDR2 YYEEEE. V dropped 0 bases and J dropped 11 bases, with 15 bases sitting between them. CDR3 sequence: CASSLEVRGAEYF. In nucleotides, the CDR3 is TGTGCCAGCAGCTTGGAGGTCCGGGGGGCAGAGTACTTC.

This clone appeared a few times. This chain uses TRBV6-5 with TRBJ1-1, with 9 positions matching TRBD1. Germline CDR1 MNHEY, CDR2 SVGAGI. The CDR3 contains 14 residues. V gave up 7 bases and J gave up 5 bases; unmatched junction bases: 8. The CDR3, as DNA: TGTGCCAGCATTCCTGGACAGGGGAGAACTGAAGCTTTCTTT. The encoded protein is CASIPGQGRTEAFF.

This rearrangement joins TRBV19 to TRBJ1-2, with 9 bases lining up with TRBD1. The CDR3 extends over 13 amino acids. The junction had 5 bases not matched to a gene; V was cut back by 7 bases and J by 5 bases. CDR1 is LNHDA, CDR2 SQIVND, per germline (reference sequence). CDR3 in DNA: TGTGCCAGTAAGGACAGGGGTCCTTATGGCTACACCTTC. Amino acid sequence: CASKDRGPYGYTF.

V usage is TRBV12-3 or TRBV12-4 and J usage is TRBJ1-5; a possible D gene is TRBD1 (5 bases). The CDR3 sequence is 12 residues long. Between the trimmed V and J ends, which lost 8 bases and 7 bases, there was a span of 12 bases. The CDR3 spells CASGAQNQPQHF. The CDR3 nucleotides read TGTGCCAGCGGGGCTCAAAACCAGCCCCAGCATTTT.

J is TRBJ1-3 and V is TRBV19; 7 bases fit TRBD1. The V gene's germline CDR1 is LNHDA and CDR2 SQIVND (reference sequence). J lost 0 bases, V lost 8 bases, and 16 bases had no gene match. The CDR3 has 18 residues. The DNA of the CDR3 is TGTGCCAGTTCCTCGACAGGGCTACCGATCCTCTCTGGAAACACCATATATTTT. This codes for CASSSTGLPILSGNTIYF.

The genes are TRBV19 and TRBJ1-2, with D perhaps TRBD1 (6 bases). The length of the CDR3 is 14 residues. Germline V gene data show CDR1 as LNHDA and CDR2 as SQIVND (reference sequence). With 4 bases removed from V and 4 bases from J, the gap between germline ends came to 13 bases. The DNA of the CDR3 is TGTGCCAGTAGTAGCGGACAGACCTCCTATGGCTACACCTTC. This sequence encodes CASSSGQTSYGYTF.

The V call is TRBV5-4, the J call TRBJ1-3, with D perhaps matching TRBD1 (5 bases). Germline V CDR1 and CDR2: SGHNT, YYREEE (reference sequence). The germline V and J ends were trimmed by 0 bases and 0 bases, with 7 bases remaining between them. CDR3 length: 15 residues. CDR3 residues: CASSLDRYSGNTIYF. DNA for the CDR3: TGTGCCAGCAGCTTGGACAGGTACTCTGGAAACACCATATATTTT.

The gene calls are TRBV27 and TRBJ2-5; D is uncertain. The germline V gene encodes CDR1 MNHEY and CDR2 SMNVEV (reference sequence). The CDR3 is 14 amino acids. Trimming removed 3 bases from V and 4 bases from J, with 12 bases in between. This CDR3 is CASSFNSPPETQYF. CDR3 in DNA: TGTGCCAGCAGTTTTAACTCCCCGCCAGAGACCCAGTACTTC.